This T cell receptor beta chain was captured in a study of T cells in Graves' hyperthyroidism and ophthalmopathy. RNA transcripts yielded amplified TCR beta CDR3 regions. HTBI primers were used for first-round RT-PCR of the TCR CDR3. Each CDR3 protein gets one entry after TCRdb re-called the multiplex PCR reads with MiXCR. The sample consists of over 700,000 distinct CDR3 sequences, around 40% of them appearing once. Regarding this clonotype: Since the CDR3 does not end with the conserved phenylalanine or tryptophan, this likely comes from a read error.

CDR1 is SEHNR and CDR2 is FQNEAQ in the germline V gene (reference sequence). This CDR3 contains 15 residues. V was cut by 5 bases and J by 0 bases, with 14 bases left in between. The sequence derives from a woman in her thirties or forties with Graves' hyperthyroidism. Sequencing was done on a sample of blood. V gene TRBV7-9 combines with J gene TRBJ2-7; tentatively, D is TRBD1 or TRBD2 (5 bases each). CDR3 region: CASSAPGTRSYEQYR. The DNA of the CDR3 is TGTGCCAGCAGCGCCCCCGGGACCCGCTCCTACGAGCAGTACAGA.